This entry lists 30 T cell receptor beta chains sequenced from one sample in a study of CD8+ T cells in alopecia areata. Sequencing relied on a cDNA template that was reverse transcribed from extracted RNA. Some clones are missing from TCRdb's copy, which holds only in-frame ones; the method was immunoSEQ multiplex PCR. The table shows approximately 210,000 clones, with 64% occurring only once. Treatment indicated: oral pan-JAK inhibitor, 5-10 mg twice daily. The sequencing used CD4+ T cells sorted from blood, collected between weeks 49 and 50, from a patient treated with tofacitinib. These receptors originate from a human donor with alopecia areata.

The CDR3 coding sequence is TGTGCCAGCAGCTTAGCCCGGATTTGGGATGAAGCTTTCTTT. It translates to CASSLARIWDEAFF. The chain has TRBV7-9 and TRBJ1-1; D is uncertain. This CDR3 contains 14 residues. CDR1 is SEHNR, CDR2 FQNEAQ, per germline (reference sequence). V shed 0 bases and J shed 7 bases, with 12 bases lying between them.

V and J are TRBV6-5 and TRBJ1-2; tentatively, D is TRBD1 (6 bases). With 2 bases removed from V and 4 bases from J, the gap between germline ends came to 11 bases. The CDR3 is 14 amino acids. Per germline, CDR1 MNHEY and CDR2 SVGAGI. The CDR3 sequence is CASSYTQGLYGYTF. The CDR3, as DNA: TGTGCCAGCAGTTACACACAGGGCCTCTATGGCTACACCTTC.

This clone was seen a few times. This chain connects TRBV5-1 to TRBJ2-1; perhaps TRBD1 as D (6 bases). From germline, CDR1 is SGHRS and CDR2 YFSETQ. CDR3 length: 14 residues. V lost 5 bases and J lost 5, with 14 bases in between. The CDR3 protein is CASRVGGPNNEQFF. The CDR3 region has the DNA TGCGCCAGCAGGGTTGGGGGCCCCAACAATGAGCAGTTCTTC.

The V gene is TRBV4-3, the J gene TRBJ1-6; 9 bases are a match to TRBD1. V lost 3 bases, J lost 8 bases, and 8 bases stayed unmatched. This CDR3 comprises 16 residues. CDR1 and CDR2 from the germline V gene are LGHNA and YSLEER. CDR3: CASSQNLQGAYSPLHF. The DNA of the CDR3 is TGCGCCAGCAGCCAGAACCTACAGGGGGCCTATTCACCCCTCCACTTT.

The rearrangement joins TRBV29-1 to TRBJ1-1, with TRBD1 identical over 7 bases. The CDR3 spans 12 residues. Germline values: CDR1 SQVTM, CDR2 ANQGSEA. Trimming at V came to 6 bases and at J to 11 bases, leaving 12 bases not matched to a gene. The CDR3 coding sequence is TGCAGCGTCGGGACAGCCAATACGGGGGCTTTCTTT. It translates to CSVGTANTGAFF.

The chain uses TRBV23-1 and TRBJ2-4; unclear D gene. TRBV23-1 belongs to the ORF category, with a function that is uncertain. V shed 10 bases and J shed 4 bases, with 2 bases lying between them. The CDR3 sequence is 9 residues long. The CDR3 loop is CATKNIQYF. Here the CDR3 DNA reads TGCGCCACGAAAAACATTCAGTACTTC.

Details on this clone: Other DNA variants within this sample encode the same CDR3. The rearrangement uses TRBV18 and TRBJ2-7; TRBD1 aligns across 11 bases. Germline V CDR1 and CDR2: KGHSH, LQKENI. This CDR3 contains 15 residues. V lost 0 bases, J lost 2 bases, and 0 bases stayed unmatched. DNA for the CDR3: TGTGCCAGCTCACCACCGGGACAGGGGGCCTACGAGCAGTACTTC. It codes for CASSPPGQGAYEQYF.

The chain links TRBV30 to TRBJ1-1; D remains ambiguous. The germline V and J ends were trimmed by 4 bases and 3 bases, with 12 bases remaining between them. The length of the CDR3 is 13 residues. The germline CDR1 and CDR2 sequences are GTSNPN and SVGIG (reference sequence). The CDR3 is CAWTPNSHTEAFF. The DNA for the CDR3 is TGTGCCTGGACACCGAACAGCCACACTGAAGCTTTCTTT.

The CDR3 nucleotides read TGTGCCAGCAGTTGGATGGAAGGCTACACCTTC. Encoded protein: CASSWMEGYTF. The rearrangement links TRBV25-1 to TRBJ1-2; D unresolved. The CDR3 runs 11 residues. V was pared by 5 bases and J by 8 bases, with 9 bases between. The germline gives CDR1 MGHDK, CDR2 SYGVNS.

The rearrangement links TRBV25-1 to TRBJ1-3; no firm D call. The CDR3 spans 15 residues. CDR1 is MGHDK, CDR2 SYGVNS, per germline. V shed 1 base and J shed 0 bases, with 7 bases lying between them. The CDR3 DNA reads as TGTGCCAGCAGTGAATCAGTCTACTCTGGAAACACCATATATTTT. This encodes CASSESVYSGNTIYF.

The CDR3 DNA reads TGCAGCGTCGTGTCGTTCCGCCGAGGGGAGCAGTTCTTC. Amino acid sequence: CSVVSFRRGEQFF. This chain links TRBV29-1 with TRBJ2-1; D possibly corresponds to TRBD2 (5 bases). Germline V gene lookup returns CDR1 SQVTM and CDR2 ANQGSEA. V lost 6 bases, J lost 10 bases, and 19 bases lay in between. The CDR3 runs 13 residues.

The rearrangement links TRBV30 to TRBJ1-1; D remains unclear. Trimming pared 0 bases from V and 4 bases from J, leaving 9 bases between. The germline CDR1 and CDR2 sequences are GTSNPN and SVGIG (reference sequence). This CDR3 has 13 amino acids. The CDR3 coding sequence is TGTGCCTGGAGTGTACAGACTGCCACTGAAGCTTTCTTT. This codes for CAWSVQTATEAFF.

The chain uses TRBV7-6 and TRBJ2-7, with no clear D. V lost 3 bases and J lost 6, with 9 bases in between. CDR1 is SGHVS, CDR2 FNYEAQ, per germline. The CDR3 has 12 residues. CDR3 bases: TGTGCCAGCAGCTTTCAGATAGGCGAGCAGTACTTC. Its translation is CASSFQIGEQYF.

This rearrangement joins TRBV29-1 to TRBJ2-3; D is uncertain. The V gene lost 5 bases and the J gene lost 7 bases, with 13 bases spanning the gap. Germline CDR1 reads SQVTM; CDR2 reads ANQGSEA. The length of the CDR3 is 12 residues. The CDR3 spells CSVRQALNTQYF. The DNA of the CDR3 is TGCAGCGTTCGGCAGGCGCTAAATACGCAGTATTTT.

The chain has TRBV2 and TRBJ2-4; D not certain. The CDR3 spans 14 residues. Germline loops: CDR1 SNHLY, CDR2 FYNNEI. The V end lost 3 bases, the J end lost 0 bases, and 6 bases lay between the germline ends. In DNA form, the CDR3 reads TGTGCCAGCAGTGACAGCCTAGCCAAAAACATTCAGTACTTC. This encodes CASSDSLAKNIQYF.

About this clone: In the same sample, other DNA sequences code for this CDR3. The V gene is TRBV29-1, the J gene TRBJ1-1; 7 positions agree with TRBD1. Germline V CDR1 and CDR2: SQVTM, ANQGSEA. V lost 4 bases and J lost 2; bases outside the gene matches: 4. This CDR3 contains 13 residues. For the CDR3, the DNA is TGCAGCGTTGTTCCAGGGGGAAACACTGAAGCTTTCTTT. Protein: CSVVPGGNTEAFF.

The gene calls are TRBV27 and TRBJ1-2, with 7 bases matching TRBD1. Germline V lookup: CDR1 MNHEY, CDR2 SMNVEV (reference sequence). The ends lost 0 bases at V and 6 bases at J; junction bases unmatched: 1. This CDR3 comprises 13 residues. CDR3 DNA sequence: TGTGCCAGCAGTTTATCAGGGGGCCATGGCTACACCTTC. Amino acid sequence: CASSLSGGHGYTF.

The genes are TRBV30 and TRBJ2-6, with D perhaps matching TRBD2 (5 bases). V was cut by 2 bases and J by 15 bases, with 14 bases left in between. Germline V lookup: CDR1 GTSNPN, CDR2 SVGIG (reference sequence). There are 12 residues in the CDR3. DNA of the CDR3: TGTGCCTGGAGTCGGGGTGGGCGCGCCCTGACTTTC. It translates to CAWSRGGRALTF.

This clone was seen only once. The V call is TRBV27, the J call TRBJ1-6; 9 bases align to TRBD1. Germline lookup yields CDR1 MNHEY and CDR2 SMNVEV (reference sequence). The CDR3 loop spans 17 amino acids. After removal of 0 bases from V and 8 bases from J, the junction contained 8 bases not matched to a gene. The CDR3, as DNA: TGTGCCAGCAGTTTATCGCGAACTGGGACAGGGTATTCACCCCTCCACTTT. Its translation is CASSLSRTGTGYSPLHF.

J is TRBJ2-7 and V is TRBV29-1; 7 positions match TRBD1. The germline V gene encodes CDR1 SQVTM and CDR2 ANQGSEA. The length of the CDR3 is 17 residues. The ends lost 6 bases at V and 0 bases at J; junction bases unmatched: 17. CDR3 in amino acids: CSVRGYGTVLDSYEQYF. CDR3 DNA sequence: TGCAGCGTCCGAGGGTATGGGACAGTCCTCGACTCCTACGAGCAGTACTTC.

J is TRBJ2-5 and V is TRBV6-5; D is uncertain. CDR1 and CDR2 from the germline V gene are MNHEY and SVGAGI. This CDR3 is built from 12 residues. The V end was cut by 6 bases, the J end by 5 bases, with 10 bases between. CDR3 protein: CASSSFGETQYF. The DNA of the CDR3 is TGTGCCAGCAGCTCATTCGGGGAGACCCAGTACTTC.

The CDR3 DNA reads TGTGCCAGCAGTGACCAGGGCTATGGCTACACCTTC. Protein product: CASSDQGYGYTF. The chain recombines TRBV6-1 with TRBJ1-2; perhaps TRBD1 as D (5 bases). Germline V gene sequence: CDR1 MNHNS, CDR2 SASEGT. This CDR3 comprises 12 residues. The V end lost 3 bases, the J end lost 4 bases, and 6 bases lay between the germline ends.

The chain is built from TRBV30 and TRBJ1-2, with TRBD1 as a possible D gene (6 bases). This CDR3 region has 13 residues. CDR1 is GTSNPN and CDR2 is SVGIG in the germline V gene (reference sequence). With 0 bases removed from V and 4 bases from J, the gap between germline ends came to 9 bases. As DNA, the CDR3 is TGTGCCTGGAGTGTACAGGGTTCCTATGGCTACACCTTC. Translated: CAWSVQGSYGYTF.

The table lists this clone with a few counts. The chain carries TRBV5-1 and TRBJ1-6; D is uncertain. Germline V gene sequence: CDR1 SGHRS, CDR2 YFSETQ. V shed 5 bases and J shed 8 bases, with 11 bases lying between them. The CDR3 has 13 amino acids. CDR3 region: CASSQYGDSPLHF. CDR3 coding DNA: TGCGCCAGCAGTCAATATGGGGATTCACCCCTCCACTTT.

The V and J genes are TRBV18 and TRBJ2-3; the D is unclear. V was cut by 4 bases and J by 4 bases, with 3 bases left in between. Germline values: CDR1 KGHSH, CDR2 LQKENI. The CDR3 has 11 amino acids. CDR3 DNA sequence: TGTGCCAGCTCACTATCAGATACGCAGTATTTT. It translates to CASSLSDTQYF.

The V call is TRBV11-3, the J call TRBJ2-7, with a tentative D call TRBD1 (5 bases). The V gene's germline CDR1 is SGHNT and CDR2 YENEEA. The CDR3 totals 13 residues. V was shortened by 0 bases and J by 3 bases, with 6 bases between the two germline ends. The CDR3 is CASSLDRDYEQYF. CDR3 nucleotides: TGTGCCAGCAGCTTAGACAGGGACTACGAGCAGTACTTC.

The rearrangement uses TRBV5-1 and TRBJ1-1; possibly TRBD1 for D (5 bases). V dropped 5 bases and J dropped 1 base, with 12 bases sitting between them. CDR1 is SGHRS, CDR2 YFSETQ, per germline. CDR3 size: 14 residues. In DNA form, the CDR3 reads TGCGCCAGCAGGCCGGGGGGACGGAACACTGAAGCTTTCTTT. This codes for CASRPGGRNTEAFF.

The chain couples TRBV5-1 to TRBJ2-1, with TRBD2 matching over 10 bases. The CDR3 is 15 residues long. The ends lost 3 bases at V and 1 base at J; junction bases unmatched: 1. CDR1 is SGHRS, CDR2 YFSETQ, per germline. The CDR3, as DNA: TGCGCCAGCAGCTCGGGACTAGCGTCCTACAATGAGCAGTTCTTC. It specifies CASSSGLASYNEQFF.

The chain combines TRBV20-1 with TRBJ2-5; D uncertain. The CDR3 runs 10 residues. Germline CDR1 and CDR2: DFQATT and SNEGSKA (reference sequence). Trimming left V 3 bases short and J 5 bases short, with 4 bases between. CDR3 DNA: TGCAGTGCTAGTTCGGAGACCCAGTACTTC. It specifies CSASSETQYF.

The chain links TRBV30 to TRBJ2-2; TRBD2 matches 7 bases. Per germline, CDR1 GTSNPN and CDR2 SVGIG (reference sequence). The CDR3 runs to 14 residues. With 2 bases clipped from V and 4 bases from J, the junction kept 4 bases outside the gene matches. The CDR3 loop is CAWSPGGVTGELFF. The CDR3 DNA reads TGTGCCTGGAGTCCTGGGGGGGTCACCGGGGAGCTGTTTTTT.